This T cell receptor beta chain emerged from a study of radiotherapy plus CTLA-4 blockade in lung cancer. Notes on the study in general: Tumor-derived TCR clones expanded in blood after radiotherapy plus ipilimumab.

Ipilimumab CTLA-4 blockade and focal radiation were given to patients with chemo-refractory metastatic non-small-cell lung cancer. Of note for this clone: Its antigen is unknown.

The V gene's germline CDR1 is MNHEY and CDR2 SMNVEV (reference sequence). The CDR3 spans 14 residues. V trimming: 6 bases; J trimming: 6 bases; junction bases outside the gene matches: 6. Profiling relied on immunoSEQ multiplex PCR, and the TCRdb table lists in-frame clones only, not all of them. This sample has some 50,000 clones, with 70% to 85% found just once. The chain employs TRBV27 and TRBJ2-2, with 8 bases aligning to TRBD1. The receptor comes from a human donor with non-small cell lung cancer who had a partial response to radiotherapy plus ipilimumab. This sample comprised peripheral blood, obtained from a patient treated with radiotherapy plus ipilimumab. CDR3 in amino acids: CASRTGGGAGELFF. As DNA, the CDR3 is TGTGCCAGCAGAACAGGGGGTGGCGCCGGGGAGCTGTTTTTT.